The 2 T cell receptor beta chains below come from one sample, sequenced in a study of Graves' ophthalmopathy and Graves' hyperthyroidism. Investigators amplified TCR beta CDR3 regions from RNA transcripts. After a first-round RT-PCR with HTBI primers, a second-round multiplex PCR was run. TCRdb itself ran the multiplex PCR reads through MiXCR, one entry per CDR3 protein. The sample has nearly 400,000 distinct CDR3 sequences; around 18% are singletons. Sequenced sample: peripheral blood. The origin of the receptors is a woman between 18 and 29 years old with Graves' ophthalmopathy.

This clonotype was detected ten times or more. The chain has TRBV6-2 or TRBV6-3 and TRBJ1-1; D is ambiguous. This CDR3 comprises 11 residues. V was trimmed by 4 bases and J by 11 bases, leaving 11 bases between them. Germline values: CDR1 MNHEY, CDR2 SVGEGT. CDR3 loop: CASSSGLGAFF. DNA of the CDR3: TGTGCCAGCAGTTCTGGCCTCGGCGCTTTCTTT.

The V and J genes are TRBV12-3 or TRBV12-4 and TRBJ2-7; 7 bases line up with TRBD2. J lost 6 bases, V lost 5 bases, and 7 bases had no gene match. CDR3 length: 13 amino acids. Written as DNA, the CDR3 is TGTGCCAGCAGTCTTCGGGGGGACGGCGAGCAGTACTTC. Its protein product is CASSLRGDGEQYF.